A selection of T cell receptor beta chains follows, all from one sample in a study of cytomegalovirus exposure and HLA in healthy donors. Assay used: immunoSEQ multiplex PCR; TCRdb lists only in-frame clones, some missing. The data contain 110,000 or so clones, more than 65% of them seen just once; the ten biggest clones take up approximately 6.3%. Input material: PBMCs. Receptors originate from a man aged 18 to 30 in good health and CMV-seropositive. Each CDR3 is given with its conserved first and last residue. The order of the fields is clone size, V gene, D gene, J gene, CDR3 protein, CDR3 DNA. The D gene is left open where the match is weak. Where a row states a size, it is once, few, many or the class of an expanded clone; other rows omit it.

-	TRBV30	TRBD2	TRBJ2-5	CAWRGLAETQYF	TGTGCCTGGAGGGGACTAGCAGAGACCCAGTACTTC
-	TRBV27	TRBD1	TRBJ1-6	CASRGLASYNSPLHF	TGTGCCTCTAGGGGGCTCGCCTCCTATAATTCACCCCTCCACTTT
-	TRBV5-6	TRBD2	TRBJ2-7	CASSPGLAGSYEQYF	TGTGCCAGCAGCCCGGGACTAGCGGGCTCCTACGAGCAGTACTTC
-	TRBV5-1	TRBD1	TRBJ2-7	CASSLAHPGQGASSYEQYF	TGCGCCAGCAGCCTAGCCCATCCGGGACAGGGGGCCAGCTCCTACGAGCAGTACTTC
-	TRBV9	TRBD2	TRBJ2-7	CASSDPTSGVTYEQYF	TGTGCCAGCAGCGACCCGACTAGCGGGGTGACCTACGAGCAGTACTTC
few	TRBV6-6	-	TRBJ1-2	CASSDTDNYGYTF	TGTGCCAGTTCGGACACCGATAACTATGGCTACACCTTC
once	TRBV27	-	TRBJ2-7	CASTGDVDPIPTYEQYF	TGTGCCAGCACGGGTGACGTAGACCCAATCCCAACCTACGAGCAGTACTTC
-	TRBV9	-	TRBJ1-1	CASAPTGGAEAFF	TGTGCCAGCGCCCCCACGGGGGGGGCTGAAGCTTTCTTT
-	TRBV9	-	TRBJ2-7	CASSVGGAEQYF	TGTGCCAGCAGCGTAGGAGGTGCCGAGCAGTACTTC
-	TRBV19	TRBD2	TRBJ2-1	CASSIELAGGPSSEQFF	TGTGCCAGTAGTATAGAATTGGCGGGAGGGCCGTCTAGTGAGCAGTTCTTC
-	TRBV9	-	TRBJ1-1	CASSAGNTEAFF	TGTGCCAGCAGCGCCGGGAACACTGAAGCTTTCTTT
-	TRBV29-1	TRBD1	TRBJ2-2	CSVGTGGGSTGELFF	TGCAGCGTTGGGACAGGGGGCGGGAGCACCGGGGAGCTGTTTTTT
-	TRBV5-4	TRBD1	TRBJ1-2	CASSLDLGTGGGYTF	TGTGCCAGCAGCTTGGATCTAGGGACAGGGGGTGGCTACACCTTC